The rows below give T cell receptor beta chains drawn from one sample of a study of blood T cell repertoires in COVID-19. The method was immunoSEQ multiplex PCR; TCRdb's version includes in-frame clones alone and lacks a portion of them. Here the sample spans approximately 300,000 clones, 90% being singletons. Input material: PBMCs or T cells enriched from blood (not recorded which). All receptors derive from a woman in her 30s who had been exposed to COVID-19. The CDR3 runs from the conserved cysteine through the conserved F or W. The order of the fields is D gene, clone size, J gene, V gene, CDR3 protein, CDR3 DNA. D genes are given only for firm matches. Some rows mark clone size as missing; the rest say once, few, many or name a class of expanded clone.

>TRBD1|NA|TRBJ1-2|TRBV29-1
CSVVGQAPYGYTF
TGCAGCGTTGTCGGACAGGCTCCCTATGGCTACACCTTC
>TRBD2|NA|TRBJ2-5|TRBV12-5
CASGLTGGQETQYF
TGTGCTAGTGGTTTGACGGGGGGGCAAGAGACCCAGTACTTC
>NA|once|TRBJ1-1|TRBV6-6
CASSYIGTEAFF
TGTGCCAGCAGTTACATCGGTACTGAAGCTTTCTTT
>TRBD1|NA|TRBJ1-2|TRBV6-5
CASSYPGQSYGYTF
TGTGCCAGCAGTTACCCGGGACAGAGCTATGGCTACACCTTC
>NA|NA|TRBJ2-6|TRBV4-1
CASRRDSRMGANVLTF
TGCGCCAGCAGACGTGATAGCCGAATGGGGGCCAACGTCCTGACTTTC
>NA|NA|TRBJ1-2|TRBV6-5
CASSQQGRNGYTF
TGTGCCAGCAGTCAACAGGGACGTAATGGCTACACCTTC
>NA|NA|TRBJ2-1|TRBV24-1
CATSVGRRGPSSYNEQFF
TGTGCCACCAGTGTAGGGAGGAGGGGGCCCAGCTCCTACAATGAGCAGTTCTTC
>NA|NA|TRBJ2-7|TRBV10-3
CAIKGQRYYEQYF
TGTGCCATCAAAGGCCAGCGGTACTACGAGCAGTACTTC
>TRBD1|NA|TRBJ1-2|TRBV7-2
CAITTGEYYGYTF
TGTGCCATTACGACAGGGGAGTACTATGGCTACACCTTC
>NA|NA|TRBJ1-1|TRBV11-2
CASSLVASRDAEAFF
TGTGCCAGCAGCTTAGTTGCGTCCCGGGATGCTGAAGCTTTCTTT
>TRBD1|once|TRBJ1-5|TRBV10-1
CANFKRTGSNQPQHF
TGCGCCAACTTCAAAAGGACAGGGTCCAATCAGCCCCAGCATTTT
>TRBD1|NA|TRBJ2-4|TRBV6-5
CASRDRELAKNIQYF
TGTGCCAGCAGGGACAGGGAACTAGCCAAAAACATTCAGTACTTC
>NA|NA|TRBJ1-2|TRBV20-1
CSASTGIYGYTF
TGCAGTGCTAGTACAGGCATCTATGGCTACACCTTC
>NA|NA|TRBJ1-1|TRBV19
CASSTSRVFRTEAFF
TGTGCCAGTAGTACGAGCAGGGTGTTTAGGACTGAAGCTTTCTTT
>TRBD1|few|TRBJ2-5|TRBV19
CASSIHRGMETQYF
TGTGCCAGTAGTATTCACAGGGGGATGGAGACCCAGTACTTC
>NA|NA|TRBJ1-1|TRBV29-1
CSAMNTEAFF
TGCAGCGCTATGAACACTGAAGCTTTCTTT
>NA|few|TRBJ1-1|TRBV11-2
CASSLWQSTGNTEAFF
TGTGCCAGCAGCCTCTGGCAATCGACGGGAAACACTGAAGCTTTCTTT
>NA|few|TRBJ2-3|TRBV5-1
CASSTPGADTQYF
TGCGCCAGCAGCACACCGGGGGCAGATACGCAGTATTTT
>TRBD1|few|TRBJ1-2|TRBV24-1
CATSDWTGTYGYTF
TGTGCCACCAGTGATTGGACAGGGACCTATGGCTACACCTTC
>NA|NA|TRBJ1-6|TRBV5-5
CASSFTGLDSPLHF
TGTGCCAGCAGCTTTACAGGGTTGGATTCACCCCTCCACTTT
>TRBD1|NA|TRBJ2-5|TRBV3-1/TRBV3-2
CASSQEESPRGETQYF
TGTGCCAGCAGCCAAGAAGAGAGTCCCAGGGGGGAGACCCAGTACTTC
>TRBD1|few|TRBJ2-2|TRBV7-6
CASSPGGTGSLGELFF
TGTGCCAGCAGCCCTGGCGGGACAGGGTCCCTCGGGGAGCTGTTTTTT
>TRBD1|NA|TRBJ1-5|TRBV18
CASSSDRAQPQHF
TGTGCCAGCTCATCTGACAGGGCTCAGCCCCAGCATTTT
>NA|NA|TRBJ1-3|TRBV9
CASSVARGTIYF
TGTGCCAGCAGCGTAGCTAGGGGCACCATATATTTT
>NA|NA|TRBJ1-4|TRBV3-1/TRBV3-2
CASSQGGGSEKLFF
TGTGCCAGCAGCCAAGGGGGCGGGAGTGAAAAACTGTTTTTT
>TRBD1|NA|TRBJ1-2|TRBV5-1
CASSLGQGNYGYTF
TGCGCCAGCAGCTTGGGACAGGGGAACTATGGCTACACCTTC
>NA|NA|TRBJ2-7|TRBV27
CASSPIGATYEQYF
TGTGCCAGCAGCCCAATCGGAGCTACCTACGAGCAGTACTTC
>TRBD1|NA|TRBJ1-2|TRBV20-1
CSAIRQGDYTF
TGCAGTGCTATCCGACAGGGAGACTACACCTTC
>TRBD1|NA|TRBJ1-1|TRBV19
CASSIRTGGNEAFF
TGTGCCAGTAGTATCCGGACAGGGGGTAATGAAGCTTTCTTT
>NA|NA|TRBJ1-1|TRBV3-1/TRBV3-2
CASSLRGREAFF
TGTGCCAGCAGCCTGAGAGGGCGTGAAGCTTTCTTT
>TRBD1|NA|TRBJ2-7|TRBV18
CASSNSTGATSHEQYF
TGTGCCAGCTCCAACAGCACAGGGGCGACCTCCCACGAGCAGTACTTC
>TRBD1|NA|TRBJ1-5|TRBV7-2
CASSFDREKPQHF
TGTGCCAGCAGCTTTGACAGGGAAAAACCCCAGCATTTT
>TRBD2|NA|TRBJ2-1|TRBV10-2
CATLAGAYNEQFF
TGCGCCACCTTAGCGGGGGCGTACAATGAGCAGTTCTTC
>NA|NA|TRBJ1-4|TRBV19
CASSMRSSNEKLFF
TGTGCCAGTAGTATGAGGAGCAGTAATGAAAAACTGTTTTTT
>TRBD1|NA|TRBJ1-1|TRBV5-1
CASSLSDRGQVAFF
TGCGCCAGCAGCTTGTCCGACAGGGGGCAAGTAGCTTTCTTT
>NA|NA|TRBJ1-2|TRBV7-8
CASSLVGGSPYGYTF
TGTGCCAGCAGCCTGGTCGGGGGGAGCCCCTATGGCTACACCTTC
>TRBD1|NA|TRBJ1-2|TRBV5-4
CASSLATRVQGYGGYTF
TGTGCCAGCAGCTTGGCCACAAGGGTACAGGGGTATGGTGGCTACACCTTC
>TRBD1|NA|TRBJ2-6|TRBV4-1
CASSQEGQGASGANVLTF
TGCGCCAGCAGCCAAGAAGGTCAGGGGGCTAGTGGGGCCAACGTCCTGACTTTC
>TRBD1|NA|TRBJ1-2|TRBV6-6
CASRPTQGEVGYTF
TGTGCCAGCAGGCCGACACAGGGGGAGGTTGGCTACACCTTC
>TRBD1|NA|TRBJ1-2|TRBV10-3
CAISESGQGHGYTF
TGTGCCATCAGTGAGTCGGGACAGGGCCATGGCTACACCTTC
>TRBD1|NA|TRBJ2-2|TRBV5-1
CASRIQQGTANTGELFF
TGCGCCAGCAGGATACAGCAGGGGACAGCTAACACCGGGGAGCTGTTTTTT
>TRBD1|NA|TRBJ2-5|TRBV6-5
CASIPPGTGGETQYF
TGTGCCAGCATCCCCCCCGGGACAGGGGGCGAGACCCAGTACTTC
>NA|NA|TRBJ2-2|TRBV27
CASSTSGGGELFF
NA
>TRBD2|NA|TRBJ2-5|TRBV5-5
CASSSLGGEETQYF
TGTGCCAGCAGCTCCCTTGGGGGGGAGGAGACCCAGTACTTC
>TRBD2|NA|TRBJ2-3|TRBV11-1
CASSLQAGAGDTQYF
TGTGCCAGCAGCCTTCAAGCGGGGGCTGGGGATACGCAGTATTTT
>NA|NA|TRBJ2-2|TRBV18
CASSPTMGATSRELFF
TGTGCCAGCTCACCAACCATGGGGGCCACAAGCAGGGAGCTGTTTTTT
>NA|NA|TRBJ2-7|TRBV3-1/TRBV3-2
CASSQAPLVDSFYEQYF
TGTGCCAGCAGCCAAGCCCCCCTAGTTGACAGCTTCTACGAGCAGTACTTC
>NA|NA|TRBJ1-5|TRBV6-1
CASSDVGAHNQPQHF
TGTGCCAGCAGTGACGTAGGGGCCCACAATCAGCCCCAGCATTTT
>TRBD2|NA|TRBJ2-3|TRBV30
CAWSPGTSSDTQYF
TGTGCCTGGAGCCCCGGGACTAGCTCAGATACGCAGTATTTT
>NA|NA|TRBJ1-3|TRBV9
CARPRGANSGNTIYF
TGTGCCAGACCCCGGGGAGCCAACTCTGGAAACACCATATATTTT
>NA|NA|TRBJ1-2|TRBV3-1/TRBV3-2
CASSQEWSGARGYTF
TGTGCCAGCAGCCAAGAATGGTCAGGGGCCAGAGGCTACACCTTC
>TRBD1|once|TRBJ1-1|TRBV5-4
CASSLEGTGVNTEAFF
TGTGCCAGCAGCTTGGAGGGGACAGGAGTGAACACTGAAGCTTTCTTT
>TRBD1|NA|TRBJ1-2|TRBV9
CASSLGTGLTINYGYTF
TGTGCCAGCAGCTTAGGGACAGGCCTAACCATTAACTATGGCTACACCTTC